The subject of this entry is one TCR beta chain. As yet, its antigen is unknown. Clones were sequenced by immunoSEQ multiplex PCR, and TCRdb holds only the in-frame ones, with some missing. This table holds 19,000 or so clones, about 89% found once. The data were taken from a study of graft-versus-host responses after intestinal transplantation. The overall study: Grafts were multivisceral, liver-intestinal, or isolated intestinal. Recipients were all induced with anti-thymocyte globulin, then given tacrolimus and steroids for 2 to 3 years.

Findings of the study overall: Graft-versus-host to host-versus-graft clonal ratios in allografts were high in patients with graft-donor T cell macrochimerism. Recipient marrow held GvH clones, some first seen in ileum or blood.

Trimming cost V 5 bases and J 0 bases, with 13 bases left between them. This CDR3 is 15 amino acids long. The germline V gene encodes CDR1 MNHEY and CDR2 SVGAGI. This receptor was identified in a human patient who received an intestinal transplant, so some T cells may come from the graft donor. The chain recombines TRBV6-5 with TRBJ1-2; no clear D. This sample comprised PBMCs, obtained roughly 32 weeks after intestinal transplant. For the CDR3, the DNA is TGTGCCAGCAGTACCCCCCGGGGAACTAACTATGGCTACACCTTC. Its translation is CASSTPRGTNYGYTF.